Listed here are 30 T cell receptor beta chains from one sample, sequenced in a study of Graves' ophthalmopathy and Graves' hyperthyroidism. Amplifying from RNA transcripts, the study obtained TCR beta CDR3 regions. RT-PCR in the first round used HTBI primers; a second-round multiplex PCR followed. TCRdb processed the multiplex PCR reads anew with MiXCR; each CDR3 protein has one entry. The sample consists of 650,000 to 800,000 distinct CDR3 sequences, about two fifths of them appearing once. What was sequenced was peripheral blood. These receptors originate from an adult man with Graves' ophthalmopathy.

CDR3 DNA: TGCAGCGTTGAAGGGGGCGGGGAGACTGGAAACACCATATATTTT. Residues: CSVEGGGETGNTIYF. V and J are TRBV29-1 and TRBJ1-3; D may be TRBD1 (5 bases). Germline CDR1 is SQVTM and CDR2 is ANQGSEA. The CDR3 has 15 amino acids. Deletions cut 1 base from V and 2 bases from J, with 12 bases between.

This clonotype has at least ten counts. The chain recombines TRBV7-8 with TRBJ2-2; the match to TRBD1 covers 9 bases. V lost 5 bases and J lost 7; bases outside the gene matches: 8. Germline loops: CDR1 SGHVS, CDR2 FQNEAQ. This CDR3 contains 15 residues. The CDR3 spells CASSPQGAMDGELFF. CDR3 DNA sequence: TGTGCCAGCAGCCCACAGGGGGCGATGGACGGGGAGCTGTTTTTT. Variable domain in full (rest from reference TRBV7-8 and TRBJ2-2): GAGVSQSPRYKVAKRGQDVALRCDPISGHVSLFWYQQALGQGPEFLTYFQNEAQLDKSGLPSDRFFAERPEGSVSTLKIQRTQQEDSAVYLCASSPQGAMDGELFFGEGSRLTVL.

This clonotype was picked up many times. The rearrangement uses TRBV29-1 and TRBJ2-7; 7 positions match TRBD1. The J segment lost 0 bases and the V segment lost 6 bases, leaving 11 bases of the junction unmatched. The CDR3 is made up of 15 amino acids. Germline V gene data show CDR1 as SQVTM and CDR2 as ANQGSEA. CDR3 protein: CSVNGFSGGSYEQYF. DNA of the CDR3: TGCAGCGTGAACGGATTTTCAGGGGGCTCCTACGAGCAGTACTTC.

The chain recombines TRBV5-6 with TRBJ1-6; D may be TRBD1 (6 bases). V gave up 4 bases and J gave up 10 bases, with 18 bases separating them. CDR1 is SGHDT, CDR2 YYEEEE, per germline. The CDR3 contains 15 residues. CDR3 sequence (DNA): TGTGCCAGCAGCCTTAGGACAGCCGCCCGGTCACCCCTCCACTTT. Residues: CASSLRTAARSPLHF.

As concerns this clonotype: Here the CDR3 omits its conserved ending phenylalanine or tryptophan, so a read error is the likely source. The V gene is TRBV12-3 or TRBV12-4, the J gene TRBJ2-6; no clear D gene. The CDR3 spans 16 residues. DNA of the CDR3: TGTGCCATCAGTACCCGGGTCTTTGACGGGGCCAACGTCCTGACTCTC. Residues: CAISTRVFDGANVLTL.

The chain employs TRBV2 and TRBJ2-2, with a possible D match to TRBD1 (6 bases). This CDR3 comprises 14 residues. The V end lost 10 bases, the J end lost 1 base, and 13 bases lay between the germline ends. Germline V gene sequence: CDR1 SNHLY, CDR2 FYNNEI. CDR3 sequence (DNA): TGTGCCAACATTGTGACAGGGAACACCGGGGAGCTGTTTTTT. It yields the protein CANIVTGNTGELFF.

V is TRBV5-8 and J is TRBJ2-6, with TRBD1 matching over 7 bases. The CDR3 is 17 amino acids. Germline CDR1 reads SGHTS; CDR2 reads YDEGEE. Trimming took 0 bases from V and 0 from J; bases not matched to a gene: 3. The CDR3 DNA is TGTGCCAGCAGCTTGGAGACAGGGAGCTCTGGGGCCAACGTCCTGACTTTC. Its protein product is CASSLETGSSGANVLTF.

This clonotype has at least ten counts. The CDR3 spells CASSREYDGELFF. In nucleotides, the CDR3 is TGTGCCAGCAGCCGGGAGTATGACGGGGAGCTGTTTTTT. The rearrangement uses TRBV7-2 and TRBJ2-2; maybe TRBD2 (6 bases). From germline, CDR1 is SGHTA and CDR2 FQGNSA. CDR3 length: 13 residues. The V and J ends lost 5 bases and 7 bases respectively, with 11 bases between them. The full variable domain, with the rest looked up from reference TRBV7-2 and TRBJ2-2, is GAGVSQSPSNKVTEKGKDVELRCDPISGHTALYWYRQSLGQGLEFLIYFQGNSAPDKSGLPSDRFSAERTGGSVSTLTIQRTQQEDSAVYLCASSREYDGELFFGEGSRLTVL.

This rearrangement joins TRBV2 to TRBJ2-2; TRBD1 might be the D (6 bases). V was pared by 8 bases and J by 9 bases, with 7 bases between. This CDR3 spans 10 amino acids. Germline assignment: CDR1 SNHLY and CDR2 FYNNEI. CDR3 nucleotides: TGTGCCAGCGGGGACAGGGAGCTGTTTTTT. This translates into CASGDRELFF.

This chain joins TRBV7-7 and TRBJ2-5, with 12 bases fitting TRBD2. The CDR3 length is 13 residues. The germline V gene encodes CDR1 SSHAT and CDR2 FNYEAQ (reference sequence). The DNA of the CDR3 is TGTGCTAGAGCGGCTAGCGGGGGGGTAGGCCAGTACTTC. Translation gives CARAASGGVGQYF.

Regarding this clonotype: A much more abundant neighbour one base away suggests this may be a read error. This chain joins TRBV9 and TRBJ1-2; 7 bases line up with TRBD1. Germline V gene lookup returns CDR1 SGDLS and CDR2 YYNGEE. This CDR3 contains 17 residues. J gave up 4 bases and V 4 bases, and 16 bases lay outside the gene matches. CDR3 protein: CASSPQVGQGVSYGYTF. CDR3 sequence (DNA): TGTGCCAGCAGCCCCCAGGTCGGCCAGGGGGTGAGCTATGGCTACACCTTC.

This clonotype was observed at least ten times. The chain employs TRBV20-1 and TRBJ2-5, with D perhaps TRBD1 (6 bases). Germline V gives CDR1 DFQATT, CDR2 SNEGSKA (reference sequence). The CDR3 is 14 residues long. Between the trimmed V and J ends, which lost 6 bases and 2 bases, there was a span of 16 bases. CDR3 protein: CSARVGAAQETQYF. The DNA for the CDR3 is TGCAGTGCAAGGGTGGGGGCAGCGCAAGAGACCCAGTACTTC.

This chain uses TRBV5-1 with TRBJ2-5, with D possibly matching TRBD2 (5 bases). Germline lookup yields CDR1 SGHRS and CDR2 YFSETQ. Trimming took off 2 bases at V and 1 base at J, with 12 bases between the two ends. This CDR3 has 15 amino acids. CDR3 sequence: CASSFGLSLQETQYF. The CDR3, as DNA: TGCGCCAGCAGCTTTGGACTGAGTCTCCAAGAGACCCAGTACTTC.

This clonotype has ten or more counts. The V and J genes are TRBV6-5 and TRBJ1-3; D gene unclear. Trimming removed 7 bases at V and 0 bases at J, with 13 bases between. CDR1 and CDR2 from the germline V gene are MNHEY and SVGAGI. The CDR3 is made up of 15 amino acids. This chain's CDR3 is CASTMRLLSGNTIYF. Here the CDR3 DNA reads TGTGCCAGCACCATGAGGCTACTCTCTGGAAACACCATATATTTT.

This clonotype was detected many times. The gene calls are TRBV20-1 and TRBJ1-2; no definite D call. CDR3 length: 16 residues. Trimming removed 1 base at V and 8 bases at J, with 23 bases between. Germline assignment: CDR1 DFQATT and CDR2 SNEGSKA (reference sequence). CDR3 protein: CSARAPPDLSHRGYTF. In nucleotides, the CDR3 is TGCAGTGCTAGAGCCCCCCCGGACCTCAGTCACCGCGGCTACACCTTC.

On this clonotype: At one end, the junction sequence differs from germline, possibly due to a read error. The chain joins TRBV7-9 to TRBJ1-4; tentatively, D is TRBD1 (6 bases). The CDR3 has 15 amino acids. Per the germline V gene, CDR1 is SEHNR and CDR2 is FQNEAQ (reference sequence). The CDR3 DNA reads TGTGCCGGCAGCGCAGGGGCATGGTCTAATGAAAAACTGTTTTTT. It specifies CAGSAGAWSNEKLFF.

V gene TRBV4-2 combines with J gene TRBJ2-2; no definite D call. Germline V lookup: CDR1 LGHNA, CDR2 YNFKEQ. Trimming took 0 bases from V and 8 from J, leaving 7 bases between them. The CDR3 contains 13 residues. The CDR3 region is CASSQEQGGELFF. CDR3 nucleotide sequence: TGTGCCAGCAGCCAAGAACAAGGTGGGGAGCTGTTTTTT.

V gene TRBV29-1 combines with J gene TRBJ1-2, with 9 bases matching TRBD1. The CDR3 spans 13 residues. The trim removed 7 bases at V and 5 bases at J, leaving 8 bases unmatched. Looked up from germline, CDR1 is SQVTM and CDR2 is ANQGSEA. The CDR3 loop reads CSGRDRATYGYTF. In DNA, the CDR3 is TGCAGCGGCCGGGACAGGGCCACTTATGGCTACACCTTC.

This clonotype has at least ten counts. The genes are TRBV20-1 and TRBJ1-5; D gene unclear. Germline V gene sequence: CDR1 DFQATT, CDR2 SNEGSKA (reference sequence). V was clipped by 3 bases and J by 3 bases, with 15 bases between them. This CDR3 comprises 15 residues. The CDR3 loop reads CSASGLRGPNQPQHF. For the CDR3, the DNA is TGCAGTGCTAGTGGCCTGCGCGGACCCAATCAGCCCCAGCATTTT.

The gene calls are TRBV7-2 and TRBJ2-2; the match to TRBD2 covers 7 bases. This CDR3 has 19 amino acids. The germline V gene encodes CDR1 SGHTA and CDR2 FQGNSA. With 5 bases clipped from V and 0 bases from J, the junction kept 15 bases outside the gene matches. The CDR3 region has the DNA TGTGCCAGCAGCCCCCTCCAGCAATTGGGAGGGCCGAACACCGGGGAGCTGTTTTTT. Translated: CASSPLQQLGGPNTGELFF.

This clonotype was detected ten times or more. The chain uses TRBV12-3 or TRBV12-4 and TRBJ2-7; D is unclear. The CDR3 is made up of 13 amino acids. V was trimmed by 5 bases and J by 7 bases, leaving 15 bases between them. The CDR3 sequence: CASSPSEMGEQYF. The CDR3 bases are TGTGCCAGCAGTCCTTCGGAAATGGGGGAGCAGTACTTC.

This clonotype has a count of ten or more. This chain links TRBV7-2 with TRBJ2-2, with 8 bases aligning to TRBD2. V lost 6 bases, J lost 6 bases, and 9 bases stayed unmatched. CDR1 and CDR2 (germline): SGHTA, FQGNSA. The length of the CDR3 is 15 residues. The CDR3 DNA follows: TGTGCCAGCAGATTTAGCGGGGAGGGGGCCGGGGAGCTGTTTTTT. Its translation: CASRFSGEGAGELFF.

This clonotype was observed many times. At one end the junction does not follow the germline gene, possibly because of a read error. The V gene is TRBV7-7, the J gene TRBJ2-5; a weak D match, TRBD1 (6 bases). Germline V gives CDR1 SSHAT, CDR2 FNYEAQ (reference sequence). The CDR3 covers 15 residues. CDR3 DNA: TGTGCTAGCAGCTCCGGACAACCAGGGGAAGAGACCCAGTACTTC. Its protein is CASSSGQPGEETQYF.

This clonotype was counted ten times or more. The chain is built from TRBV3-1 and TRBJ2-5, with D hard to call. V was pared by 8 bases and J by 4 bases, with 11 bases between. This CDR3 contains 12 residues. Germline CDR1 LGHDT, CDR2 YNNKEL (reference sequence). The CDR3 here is CASYRAGETQYF. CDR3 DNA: TGTGCCAGCTATAGGGCAGGAGAGACCCAGTACTTC.

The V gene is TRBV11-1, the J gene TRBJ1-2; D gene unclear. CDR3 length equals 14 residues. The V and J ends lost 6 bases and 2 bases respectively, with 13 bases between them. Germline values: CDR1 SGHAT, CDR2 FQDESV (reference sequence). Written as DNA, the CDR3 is TGTGCCAGCAGTGTTCGTTCGGAGAACTATGGCTACACCTTC. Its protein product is CASSVRSENYGYTF. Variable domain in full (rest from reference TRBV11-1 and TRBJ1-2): EAEVAQSPRYKITEKSQAVAFWCDPISGHATLYWYRQILGQGPELLVQFQDESVVDDSQLPKDRFSAERLKGVDSTLKIQPAELGDSAMYLCASSVRSENYGYTFGSGTRLTVV.

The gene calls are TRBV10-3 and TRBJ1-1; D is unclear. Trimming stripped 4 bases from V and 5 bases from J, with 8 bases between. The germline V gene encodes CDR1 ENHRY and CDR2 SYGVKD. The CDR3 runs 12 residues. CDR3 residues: CAISAPGTEAFF. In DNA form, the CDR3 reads TGTGCCATCAGTGCGCCCGGGACTGAAGCTTTCTTT.

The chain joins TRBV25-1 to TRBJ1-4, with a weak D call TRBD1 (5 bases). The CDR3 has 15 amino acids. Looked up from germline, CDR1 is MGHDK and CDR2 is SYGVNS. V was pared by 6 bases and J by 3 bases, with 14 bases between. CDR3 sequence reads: CASRPGVRANEKLFF. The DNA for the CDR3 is TGTGCCAGCAGGCCGGGGGTCAGAGCTAATGAAAAACTGTTTTTT. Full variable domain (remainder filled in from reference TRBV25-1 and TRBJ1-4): EADIYQTPRYLVIGTGKKITLECSQTMGHDKMYWYQQDPGMELHLIHYSYGVNSTEKGDLSSESTVSRIRTEHFPLTLESARPSHTSQYLCASRPGVRANEKLFFGSGTQLSVL.

CDR3 residues: CASSLGAGGLFF. DNA of the CDR3: TGTGCCAGCAGTTTAGGGGCAGGGGGACTGTTTTTT. This chain joins TRBV12-3 or TRBV12-4 and TRBJ1-4; 7 nucleotides agree with TRBD1. The CDR3 covers 12 residues. V gave up 1 base and J gave up 13 bases; unmatched junction bases: 3.

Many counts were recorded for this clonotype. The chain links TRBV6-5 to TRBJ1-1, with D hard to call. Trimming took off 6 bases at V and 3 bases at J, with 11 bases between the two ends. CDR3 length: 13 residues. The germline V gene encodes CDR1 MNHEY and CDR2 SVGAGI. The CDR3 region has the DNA TGTGCCAGCAGCTTCTCAGGTTACACTGAAGCTTTCTTT. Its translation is CASSFSGYTEAFF.

The CDR3 reads CASSPPGTALTF. CDR3 in DNA: TGTGCCAGCAGCCCTCCCGGGACAGCCCTGACTTTC. The rearrangement uses TRBV7-2 and TRBJ2-6; TRBD1 matches 7 bases. Unmatched junction bases numbered 7, after V lost 5 bases and J lost 15 bases. Looked up from germline, CDR1 is SGHTA and CDR2 is FQGNSA. CDR3 size: 12 residues.